The rows below give T cell receptor beta chains drawn from one sample of a study of cytomegalovirus exposure and HLA in healthy donors. Profiling relied on immunoSEQ multiplex PCR, and the TCRdb table lists in-frame clones only, not all of them. This sample has some 140,000 clones, with 70% to 80% found just once. What was sequenced was PBMCs. These receptors originate from a man aged 25 to 40 in good health and CMV-seronegative. Both conserved end residues are part of each CDR3.

TRBV7-6,TRBJ2-7,CASSLREGETYEQYF
TRBV6-1,TRBJ2-1,CASSETNEQFF
TRBV6-5,TRBJ2-5,CASSKQTGDSETQYF
TRBV28,TRBJ2-7,CASSQPGQGDPSYEQYF
TRBV4-1,TRBJ2-2,CASSPMTVNTRELFF
TRBV6-5,TRBJ1-5,CASGGGDTNQPQHF
TRBV6-1,TRBJ2-7,CASSEGTGYSYEQYF
TRBV7-9,TRBJ2-2,CASSSRAGANTGELFF
TRBV5-1,TRBJ2-7,CASSLPGTTPYEQYF
TRBV5-1,TRBJ1-3,CASSENSPGNTIYF
TRBV9,TRBJ1-5,CASSVRCGQAPNQPQHF
TRBV19,TRBJ1-1,CASSSPDRGGTEAFF
TRBV2,TRBJ2-7,CASSLSYEQYF
TRBV5-1,TRBJ2-3,CASSLVSSGRTTDTQYF
TRBV4-1,TRBJ2-3,CASSQGGDGGLGDTQYF
TRBV7-9,TRBJ2-7,CASSPLGGPEQYF
TRBV10-2,TRBJ2-7,CASSDRTGRPYEQYF
TRBV5-4,TRBJ2-3,CASSRGSGTSSTDTQYF
TRBV2,TRBJ2-3,CASSDGRMADTQYF
TRBV4-1,TRBJ2-2,CASSPLEMANTGELFF
TRBV23-1,TRBJ2-5,CASSHLGQGPKETQYF
TRBV2,TRBJ2-2,CASGDLRTGELFF
TRBV7-8,TRBJ1-1,CASSLIMNTEAFF
TRBV5-1,TRBJ1-4,CASQTGANEKLFF
TRBV6-1,TRBJ1-4,CASSEVVGSGAKLFF
TRBV6-1,TRBJ2-7,CASSEGRDYEQYF
TRBV7-8,TRBJ1-1,CASSLIQMNTEAFF
TRBV18,TRBJ2-5,CASSPQAAQGAWETQYF
TRBV28,TRBJ1-4,CASTPQASNEKLFF
TRBV2,TRBJ2-7,CASSEVGLSGLGSHEQYF
TRBV9,TRBJ2-5,CASSVNWAPQETQYF
TRBV28,TRBJ1-4,CASSIRQVNEKLFF
TRBV6-1,TRBJ2-5,CASGLAGVSWETQYF
TRBV18,TRBJ2-3,CASSLNGLAGATDTQYF
TRBV9,TRBJ2-2,CASSGQTGELFF
TRBV7-9,TRBJ2-1,CSSSRLAGSLTEQFF
TRBV7-9,TRBJ2-3,CASSSGQGSDTQYF
TRBV6-5,TRBJ1-1,CASSYGRGNTEAFF
TRBV2,TRBJ2-2,CASSNPGAGELFF
TRBV23-1,TRBJ2-6,CASRLTGSGANVLTF
TRBV4-1,TRBJ1-5,CASSQASGSNQPQHF